The rows below give T cell receptor beta chains drawn from one sample of a study of cytomegalovirus exposure and HLA in healthy donors. TCRdb's copy holds only in-frame clones and misses some; the assay was immunoSEQ multiplex PCR. Found here are about 140,000 clones, roughly four fifths of them singletons; the top ten hold around 1.7%. The sample taken for sequencing was PBMCs. The source of these receptors is a female donor in good health and CMV-seronegative. The CDR3 runs from the conserved cysteine through the conserved F or W. The order of the fields is D gene, V gene, clone size, J gene, CDR3 DNA, CDR3 protein. D genes are given only for firm matches. Size is omitted from some rows. Given values are once, few, many or a class for expanded clones.

>TRBD2|TRBV7-2|-|TRBJ2-7
TGTGCCAGCAGCCCCGGGACTAGCGGGGGGCGGGAGCAGTACTTC
CASSPGTSGGREQYF
>-|TRBV6-5|-|TRBJ1-1
TGTGCCAGCAGTTACACCCTGACAGGGAACACTGAAGCTTTCTTT
CASSYTLTGNTEAFF
>TRBD1|TRBV19|-|TRBJ1-5
TGTGCCAGTAGTAGAAGAGACAGGGGATCGTTTGATCAGCCCCAGCATTTT
CASSRRDRGSFDQPQHF
>-|TRBV5-1|-|TRBJ1-2
TGCGCCAGCAGCTTGGGACAGGACAACAGCACCTTC
CASSLGQDNSTF
>TRBD2|TRBV10-1|-|TRBJ2-1
TGCGCCAGCAGTGAGAAGCGGGGGGCCTACAATGAGCAGTTCTTC
CASSEKRGAYNEQFF
>TRBD1|TRBV6-5|-|TRBJ2-5
TGTGCCAGCAGTTACTCCAGGACAGGGGGGGAGACCCAGTACTTC
CASSYSRTGGETQYF
>-|TRBV27|-|TRBJ2-2
TGTGCCAGCAGGGACAGTATTCTCGCTACCGGGGAGCTGTTTTTT
CASRDSILATGELFF
>TRBD1|TRBV7-2|-|TRBJ1-4
TGTGCCAGCAGCTCAGACAGGGGTCGAGAAAAACTGTTTTTT
CASSSDRGREKLFF
>-|TRBV7-6|-|TRBJ2-7
TGTGCCAGCAGCTTACACAGGGAGGGCGAGCAGTACTTC
CASSLHREGEQYF
>TRBD1|TRBV6-5|-|TRBJ2-7
TGTGCCAGCAGTAAAAGCCCGGGACAGTTCTACGAGCAGTACTTC
CASSKSPGQFYEQYF
>TRBD1|TRBV6-5|-|TRBJ2-5
TGTGCCAGCAGTTACCGACAGGGGGTGACCCAAGAGACCCAGTACTTC
CASSYRQGVTQETQYF
>TRBD2|TRBV18|-|TRBJ2-7
TGTGCCAGCTCACCACCTACTAGCGGGAGAAGGTACGAGCAGTACTTC
CASSPPTSGRRYEQYF
>-|TRBV7-8|-|TRBJ1-1
TGTGCCAGCAGCTTAGCGGGGGCCGCTGAAGCTTTCTTT
CASSLAGAAEAFF
>-|TRBV5-1|-|TRBJ2-7
TGCGCCAGCAGCTTGGAAACCGGGTCCCTCTCCTACGAGCAGTACTTC
CASSLETGSLSYEQYF
>TRBD1|TRBV28|-|TRBJ1-5
TGTGCCAGCAGCTCAAGGACAGGGAATAATCAGCCCCAGCATTTT
CASSSRTGNNQPQHF
>-|TRBV7-7|-|TRBJ2-3
TGTGCCAGCAGCCTCAACGAGGGGGATGGCGCAGATACGCAGTATTTT
CASSLNEGDGADTQYF
>-|TRBV10-3|-|TRBJ1-1
TGTGCCATCAGGAGTAGGGGAGGGGGTTCCGTCCGCATGAACACTGAAGCTTTCTTT
CAIRSRGGGSVRMNTEAFF
>-|TRBV15|-|TRBJ2-7
TGTGCCACCAGCGTTGACAGATCCTACGAGCAGTACTTC
CATSVDRSYEQYF
>-|TRBV5-4|-|TRBJ1-3
TGTGCCAGCAGCTTAACAGGGAGGGACACCATATATTTT
CASSLTGRDTIYF
>-|TRBV7-9|-|TRBJ2-1
TGTGCCAGCAGCTTAGCGGGAGGTGTTTACAATGAGCAGTTCTTC
CASSLAGGVYNEQFF
>TRBD2|TRBV15|few|TRBJ2-1
TGTGCCACCAGCAGAGATCTTGGGGGGGGAGTGAGCTCCTACAATGAGCAGTTCTTC
CATSRDLGGGVSSYNEQFF
>TRBD1|TRBV7-6|-|TRBJ1-3
TGTGCCAGCAGCTTAAGTGACAGGGGCTCTGGAAACACCATATATTTT
CASSLSDRGSGNTIYF
>-|TRBV7-3|-|TRBJ1-6
TGTGCCAGCAGCTTAACAGGGGCGTGGGATTCACCCCTCCACTTT
CASSLTGAWDSPLHF
>-|TRBV19|few|TRBJ1-1
TGTGCCAGTGTTGGAGAGCTGAACACTGAAGCTTTCTTT
CASVGELNTEAFF
>-|TRBV4-1|few|TRBJ2-7
TGCGCCAGCAGCCCCGATACGGACGAGCAGTACTTC
CASSPDTDEQYF
>-|TRBV14|-|TRBJ2-7
TGTGCCAGCAGCCAATCCGCGGGCGCTAATAACGAGCAGTACTTC
CASSQSAGANNEQYF
>TRBD1|TRBV19|-|TRBJ1-3
TGTGCCAGTAGCCCACATCAAGGACAGGGGGCTGGAAACACCATATATTTT
CASSPHQGQGAGNTIYF